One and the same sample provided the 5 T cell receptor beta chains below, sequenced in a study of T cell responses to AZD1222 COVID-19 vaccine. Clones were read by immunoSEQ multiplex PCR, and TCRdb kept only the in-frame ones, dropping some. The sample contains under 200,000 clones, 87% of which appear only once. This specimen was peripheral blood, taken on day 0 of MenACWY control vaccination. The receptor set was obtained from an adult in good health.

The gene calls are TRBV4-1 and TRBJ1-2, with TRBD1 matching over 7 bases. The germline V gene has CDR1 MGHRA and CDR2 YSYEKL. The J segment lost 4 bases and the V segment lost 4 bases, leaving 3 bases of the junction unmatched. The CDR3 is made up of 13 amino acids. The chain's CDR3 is CASSPRDSYGYTF. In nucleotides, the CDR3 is TGCGCCAGCAGCCCCCGGGACAGCTATGGCTACACCTTC.

The CDR3 sequence: CASSLGTPRGSNYGYTF. CDR3 sequence (DNA): TGTGCCAGCAGCTTAGGTACCCCCAGGGGATCCAACTATGGCTACACCTTC. The chain links TRBV7-9 to TRBJ1-2, with D possibly TRBD1 on 6 matching bases. The V end was cut by 1 base, the J end by 2 bases, with 17 bases between. CDR1 and CDR2 (germline): SEHNR, FQNEAQ (reference sequence). The CDR3 is made up of 17 amino acids.

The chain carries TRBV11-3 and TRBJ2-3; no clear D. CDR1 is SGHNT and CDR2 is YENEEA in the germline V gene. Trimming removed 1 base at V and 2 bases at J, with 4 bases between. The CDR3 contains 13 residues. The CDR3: CASSLVDTDTQYF. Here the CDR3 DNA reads TGTGCCAGCAGCTTAGTGGACACAGATACGCAGTATTTT.

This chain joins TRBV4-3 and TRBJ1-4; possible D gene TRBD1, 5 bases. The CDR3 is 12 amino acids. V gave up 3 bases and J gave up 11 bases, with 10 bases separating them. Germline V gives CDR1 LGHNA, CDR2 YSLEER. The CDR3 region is CASSQIEGKLFF. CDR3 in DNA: TGCGCCAGCAGCCAGATAGAGGGGAAACTGTTTTTT.

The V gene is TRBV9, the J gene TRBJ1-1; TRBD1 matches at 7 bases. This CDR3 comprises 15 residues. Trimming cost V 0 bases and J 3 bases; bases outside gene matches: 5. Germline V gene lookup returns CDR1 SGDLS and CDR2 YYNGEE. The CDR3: CASSVGGTADTEAFF. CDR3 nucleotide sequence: TGTGCCAGCAGCGTAGGGGGGACAGCGGACACTGAAGCTTTCTTT.